The 19 T cell receptor beta chains reported below all come from one sample, sequenced in a study of early T cells in non-severe SARS-CoV-2 infection. TCRdb passed the 5' RACE reads through MiXCR, listing each CDR3 protein once. The sample has around 80,000 distinct CDR3 sequences, under 11% seen once. Sequenced material: whole blood, taken at baseline. These receptors were taken from an adult who was a healthcare worker with PCR-confirmed SARS-CoV-2 infection or an uninfected control (not recorded which).

This clonotype was counted a few times. The chain uses TRBV15 and TRBJ1-1; TRBD1 is a possible D gene (5 bases). Trimming took 0 bases from V and 5 from J, leaving 7 bases between them. CDR1 is LNHNV, CDR2 YYDKDF, per germline (reference sequence). The CDR3 loop spans 13 amino acids. The CDR3 loop reads CATSRDRGTEAFF. The CDR3 DNA follows: TGTGCCACCAGCAGAGATCGGGGGACTGAAGCTTTCTTT.

This clonotype was recorded many times. The V gene is TRBV28, the J gene TRBJ1-2, with a possible D match to TRBD1 (5 bases). Germline assignment: CDR1 MDHEN and CDR2 SYDVKM. The CDR3 has 14 amino acids. V was cut by 8 bases and J by 6 bases, with 19 bases left in between. The CDR3: CASGRWAGRNGYTF. The CDR3 bases are TGTGCCAGCGGACGGTGGGCGGGGCGGAATGGCTACACCTTC.

The chain recombines TRBV28 with TRBJ2-7, with a possible D match to TRBD2 (5 bases). The CDR3 spans 13 residues. CDR1 and CDR2 from the germline V gene are MDHEN and SYDVKM. The ends were cut back, 8 bases at V and 1 base at J, with 12 bases in the middle. The CDR3 region is CASAVGGSYEQYF. The CDR3 coding sequence is TGTGCCAGCGCCGTTGGCGGGTCCTACGAGCAGTACTTC.

The rearrangement uses TRBV29-1 and TRBJ2-1; 9 bases match TRBD2. V gave up 8 bases and J gave up 8 bases; unmatched junction bases: 13. Germline values: CDR1 SQVTM, CDR2 ANQGSEA. This CDR3 comprises 14 residues. The chain's CDR3 is CSFRGRVSNDEQFF. In nucleotides, the CDR3 is TGCAGCTTCCGCGGGAGGGTCAGTAACGATGAGCAGTTCTTC.

This clonotype was detected many times. This rearrangement joins TRBV20-1 to TRBJ1-1; D is uncertain. The CDR3 is 13 residues long. V lost 0 bases, J lost 7 bases, and 12 bases lay in between. Germline CDR1 and CDR2: DFQATT and SNEGSKA (reference sequence). Written as DNA, the CDR3 is TGCAGTGCTAGAGATGGAAGTCTGGGTGAAGCTTTCTTT. It encodes CSARDGSLGEAFF.

This rearrangement joins TRBV11-2 to TRBJ2-7; D uncertain. V lost 5 bases, J lost 0 bases, and 14 bases lay in between. Germline V CDR1 and CDR2: SGHAT, FQNNGV. The CDR3 loop spans 15 amino acids. CDR3 sequence: CASSRNPPFSYEQYF. CDR3 nucleotides: TGTGCCAGCAGCCGAAACCCACCCTTCTCCTACGAGCAGTACTTC.

This clonotype occurred many times. This CDR3 is CASRTGAIYSNQPQHF. The DNA for the CDR3 is TGTGCCAGCAGGACAGGCGCGATATATAGCAATCAGCCCCAGCATTTT. This sequence joins TRBV28 and TRBJ1-5, with D possibly TRBD1 on 6 matching bases. There are 16 residues in the CDR3. Germline V CDR1 and CDR2: MDHEN, SYDVKM. The germline V and J ends were trimmed by 6 bases and 0 bases, with 15 bases remaining between them.

This clonotype has a count of ten or more. V is TRBV2 and J is TRBJ2-1, with 10 bases fitting TRBD2. V lost 5 bases, J lost 7 bases, and 5 bases stayed unmatched. The CDR3 loop spans 14 amino acids. Germline CDR1 is SNHLY and CDR2 is FYNNEI. CDR3 sequence: CASSKASGSNEQFF. In DNA form, the CDR3 reads TGTGCCAGCAGTAAGGCTAGCGGGAGTAATGAGCAGTTCTTC.

This clonotype was observed at least ten times. The chain links TRBV6-2 or TRBV6-3 to TRBJ2-3, with D unresolved. This CDR3 spans 9 amino acids. The V gene's germline CDR1 is MNHEY and CDR2 SVGEGT. The V gene lost 8 bases and the J gene lost 5 bases, with 2 bases spanning the gap. The CDR3 DNA follows: TGTGCCAGCGGAGATACGCAGTATTTT. It translates to CASGDTQYF.

This clonotype was found a few times. The chain recombines TRBV20-1 with TRBJ2-3; D is perhaps TRBD2 (6 bases). Per germline, CDR1 DFQATT and CDR2 SNEGSKA (reference sequence). The CDR3 runs 14 residues. Trimming left V 6 bases short and J 1 base short, with 14 bases between. The CDR3 bases are TGCAGTGCGGGAGGTCGGGGTGGCACAGATACGCAGTATTTT. Amino acids: CSAGGRGGTDTQYF.

The gene calls are TRBV30 and TRBJ1-1; no definite D call. V dropped 2 bases and J dropped 5 bases, with 6 bases sitting between them. This CDR3 is 11 amino acids long. CDR1 is GTSNPN, CDR2 SVGIG, per germline (reference sequence). DNA of the CDR3: TGTGCCTGGAGTTACAAGACTGAAGCTTTCTTT. As protein: CAWSYKTEAFF.

The V gene is TRBV6-1, the J gene TRBJ1-5; D may be TRBD1 (6 bases). The V and J ends lost 0 bases and 6 bases respectively, with 21 bases between them. There are 18 residues in the CDR3. Germline V gives CDR1 MNHNS, CDR2 SASEGT. Here the CDR3 reads CASSEAVGGGYARQPQHF. The CDR3 DNA sequence: TGTGCCAGCAGTGAAGCGGTAGGAGGGGGGTATGCCCGTCAGCCCCAGCATTTT.

The chain employs TRBV28 and TRBJ2-3; 10 positions agree with TRBD1. V shed 6 bases and J 1 base; nucleotides not matched to a gene: 7. The CDR3 consists of 16 residues. Germline V gives CDR1 MDHEN, CDR2 SYDVKM. In nucleotides, the CDR3 is TGTGCCAGCAGGCCCGACAGGGGGCATCGCACAGATACGCAGTATTTT. Its translation: CASRPDRGHRTDTQYF.

The chain uses TRBV7-2 and TRBJ1-2; 8 nucleotides line up with TRBD1. J was trimmed by 3 bases and V by 4 bases; bases with no gene match: 4. The CDR3 extends over 14 amino acids. CDR1 is SGHTA and CDR2 is FQGNSA in the germline V gene. CDR3 in amino acids: CASSSQTGDYGYTF. In DNA, the CDR3 is TGTGCCAGCAGCTCTCAGACAGGGGACTATGGCTACACCTTC.

The rearrangement links TRBV9 to TRBJ2-1, with D maybe TRBD2 (6 bases). Germline V gene data show CDR1 as SGDLS and CDR2 as YYNGEE. The CDR3 loop spans 16 amino acids. V lost 2 bases to trimming and J lost 9 bases, with 21 bases between them. CDR3 coding DNA: TGTGCCAGCAGCGTCTCCCTTTCTACTAGCTCCAGTGAGCAGTTCTTC. Residues: CASSVSLSTSSSEQFF.

For the CDR3, the DNA is TGTGCCAGCAGTCTCTTCCGTGCAAGCGGAAACACCGGGGAGCTGTTTTTT. Its translation: CASSLFRASGNTGELFF. The chain is built from TRBV6-1 and TRBJ2-2, with D possibly being TRBD2 (5 bases). The germline V gene encodes CDR1 MNHNS and CDR2 SASEGT. The CDR3 is 17 amino acids. V was shortened by 5 bases and J by 2 bases, with 18 bases between the two germline ends.

This clonotype was seen a few times. This chain uses TRBV28 with TRBJ1-6; tentatively, D is TRBD1 (6 bases). CDR3 length equals 14 residues. Germline loops: CDR1 MDHEN, CDR2 SYDVKM. Between the trimmed V and J ends, which lost 8 bases and 8 bases, there was a span of 16 bases. CDR3 in amino acids: CASGAGVFDSPLHF. In DNA form, the CDR3 reads TGTGCCAGCGGAGCAGGGGTCTTTGATTCACCCCTCCACTTT.

The chain uses TRBV24-1 and TRBJ2-1; 10 nucleotides match TRBD2. This CDR3 comprises 15 residues. J was trimmed by 9 bases and V by 2 bases; bases with no gene match: 6. Germline CDR1 reads KGHDR; CDR2 reads SFDVKD. The DNA for the CDR3 is TGTGCCACCAGTGATTCCCCTAGCGGGAGAGCTGAGCAGTTCTTC. Translating gives CATSDSPSGRAEQFF.

The chain couples TRBV27 to TRBJ2-3; no clear D gene. Per germline, CDR1 MNHEY and CDR2 SMNVEV (reference sequence). The CDR3 is made up of 14 amino acids. Trimming cost V 7 bases and J 4 bases, with 15 bases left between them. The CDR3, as DNA: TGTGCCAGCACCGCGACATACGCATCAGATACGCAGTATTTT. It codes for CASTATYASDTQYF.